This T cell receptor (beta chain) was obtained from a study of cytomegalovirus exposure and HLA in healthy donors. The PCR employed 60 Vbeta primers together with 13 Jbeta primers. Repertoires were generated with immunoSEQ multiplex PCR, while TCRdb's copy carries only in-frame clones and drops some. This sample has approximately 140,000 clones, with about 85% found just once. Germline CDR1 and CDR2: MNHEY and SVGAGI. This CDR3 has 13 residues. V was pared by 3 bases and J by 8 bases, with 5 bases of the junction left unmatched. The rearrangement uses TRBV6-5 and TRBJ1-1, with 8 positions matching TRBD1. The sequence was collected from a female donor in good health and CMV-seronegative. The source material was PBMCs. As DNA, the CDR3 is TGTGCCAGCAGTTATCCAGGGGGCTGGGAAGCTTTCTTT. Protein: CASSYPGGWEAFF.